This T cell receptor (beta chain) stems from a study of response to subunit inactivated influenza vaccine. General observations from the study: It was suggested by the authors that few new T cells are recruited by each seasonal influenza vaccination.

Worth noting for this clonotype: The antigen remains undetermined.

TCRdb processed the RT-PCR reads anew with MiXCR; each CDR3 protein has one entry. The sample shows 550,000 to 650,000 distinct CDR3 sequences, over 9.5% of them seen only once. The V and J ends lost 5 bases and 1 base respectively, with 9 bases between them. Germline V gives CDR1 SGHAT, CDR2 FQNNGV. CDR3 length: 13 residues. This clonotype was sampled from a man aged 50-59 years who received an inactivated influenza vaccine. This chain joins TRBV11-2 and TRBJ2-7, with unresolved D. The material was PBMCs from blood, obtained on the day of vaccination. CDR3 amino acids: CASSQGMSYEQYF. The CDR3 coding sequence is TGTGCCAGCAGCCAAGGAATGTCCTACGAGCAGTACTTC.